Listed here is a single TCR beta chain. Trimming took 5 bases from V and 0 from J; bases not matched to a gene: 6. The CDR3 sequence is 16 residues long. Germline V gene lookup returns CDR1 SGHTA and CDR2 FQGTGA. The data were obtained in a study of blood T cell repertoires in COVID-19. Sequencing used immunoSEQ multiplex PCR; TCRdb keeps in-frame clones, though not all of them. This sample has roughly 200,000 clones, with 85% found just once. This sequence originates from a man aged 35 to 55 who had recovered from COVID-19. The sample consisted of PBMCs or T cells enriched from blood (not recorded which). V usage is TRBV7-3 and J usage is TRBJ2-3; 9 positions match TRBD2. CDR3 sequence reads: CASSAVSGGSTDTQYF. CDR3 nucleotide sequence: TGTGCCAGCAGCGCCGTTAGCGGGGGTAGCACAGATACGCAGTATTTT.